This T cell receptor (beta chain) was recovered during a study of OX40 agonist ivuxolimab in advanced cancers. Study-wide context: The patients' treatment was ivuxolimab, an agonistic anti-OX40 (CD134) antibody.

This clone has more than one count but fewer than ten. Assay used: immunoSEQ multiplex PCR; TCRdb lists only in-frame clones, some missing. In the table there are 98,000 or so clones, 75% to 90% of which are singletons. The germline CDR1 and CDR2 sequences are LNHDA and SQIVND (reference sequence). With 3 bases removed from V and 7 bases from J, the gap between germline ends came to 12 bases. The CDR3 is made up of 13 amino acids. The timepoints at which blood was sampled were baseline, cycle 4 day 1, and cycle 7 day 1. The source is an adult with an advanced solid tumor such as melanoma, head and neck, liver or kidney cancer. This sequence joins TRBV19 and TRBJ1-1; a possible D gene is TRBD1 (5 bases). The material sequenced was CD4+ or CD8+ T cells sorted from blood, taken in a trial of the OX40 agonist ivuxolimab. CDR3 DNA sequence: TGTGCCAGTAGTATGGCGGGGGACGTTGAAGCTTTCTTT. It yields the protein CASSMAGDVEAFF.